The 6 T cell receptor beta chains reported below all come from one sample, sequenced in a study of blood T cells in healthy people across ages. It was with a sample-barcoded 5' primer and a J-beta primer mix that a second PCR of roughly 7 to 12 cycles was run. One entry per CDR3 protein results from TCRdb running MiXCR on the 5' RACE reads. The repertoire holds hundreds of thousands of distinct CDR3 sequences, with 25% to 35% as singletons. Source material: blood. The receptors stem from a woman aged 80 or older in good health.

There are many counts of this clonotype. The chain employs TRBV27 and TRBJ2-7, with D perhaps TRBD1 (5 bases). The CDR3 runs 13 residues. Trimming took 5 bases from V and 7 from J, leaving 15 bases between them. Germline V gene sequence: CDR1 MNHEY, CDR2 SMNVEV (reference sequence). For the CDR3, the DNA is TGTGCCAGCAGTGCGACAGCAGCCGGGGAGCAGTACTTC. Protein: CASSATAAGEQYF.

On this clonotype: The final CDR3 position lacks the conserved phenylalanine or tryptophan, pointing to a likely read error. The CDR3 sequence: CSARDGASSGNTIYV. The DNA for the CDR3 is TGCAGTGCTAGAGATGGGGCCAGCTCTGGAAACACCATATATGTT. The gene calls are TRBV20-1 and TRBJ1-3, with TRBD1 as a possible D gene (5 bases). The CDR3 sequence is 15 residues long. CDR1 and CDR2 (germline): DFQATT, SNEGSKA (reference sequence). V lost 0 bases to trimming and J lost 0 bases, with 9 bases between them.

There are many counts of this clonotype. This rearrangement joins TRBV29-1 to TRBJ2-3; tentative D call: TRBD2 (5 bases). V gave up 7 bases and J gave up 3 bases, with 11 bases separating them. The V gene's germline CDR1 is SQVTM and CDR2 ANQGSEA. The CDR3 is made up of 12 amino acids. The CDR3 spells CSGSRDTDTQYF. The CDR3 DNA reads TGCAGCGGGTCGAGGGATACAGATACGCAGTATTTT.

A remark on this clonotype: A clone one base away is much larger, so this may be a read error. This likely comes from a read error, as the CDR3 has no conserved phenylalanine or tryptophan at its end. The chain joins TRBV7-2 to TRBJ1-1; D is uncertain. The V and J ends lost 3 bases and 0 bases respectively, with 8 bases between them. Germline assignment: CDR1 SGHTA and CDR2 FQGNSA. The CDR3 consists of 14 residues. CDR3 loop: CASSFLIMNTEAFL. The CDR3 nucleotides are TGTGCCAGCAGCTTCCTGATCATGAACACTGAAGCTTTCTTG.

This clonotype was observed a few times. V gene TRBV3-1 combines with J gene TRBJ1-1; D call uncertain. The CDR3 covers 12 residues. Trimming pared 3 bases from V and 4 bases from J, leaving 6 bases between. The germline V gene has CDR1 LGHDT and CDR2 YNNKEL (reference sequence). As DNA, the CDR3 is TGTGCCAGCAGCCAGGGTAGCACTGAAGCTTTCTTT. It codes for CASSQGSTEAFF.

In DNA form, the CDR3 reads TGTGCCAGCAGCTTCATCAGGTCTAGCGATGAGCAGTTCTTC. Residues: CASSFIRSSDEQFF. This rearrangement joins TRBV7-2 to TRBJ2-1; the D gene is possibly TRBD2 (6 bases). The germline V gene has CDR1 SGHTA and CDR2 FQGNSA. V was shortened by 3 bases and J by 8 bases, with 14 bases between the two germline ends. The CDR3 contains 14 residues.